This T cell receptor (beta chain) stems from a study of molecular identifiers for immune sequencing clone quantification. TCRdb itself ran the PCR reads through MiXCR, one entry per CDR3 protein. The sample yields about 630,000 distinct CDR3 sequences, about 25% seen once. CDR1 and CDR2 (germline): LNHDA, SQIVND (reference sequence). The CDR3 totals 13 residues. V was shortened by 6 bases and J by 9 bases, with 18 bases between the two germline ends. The origin of this receptor is a human donor in good health. Some libraries in this study had Jurkat cell RNA spiked in. Input material: naive CD8+ T cells from blood, with Jurkat cell RNA spiked in. The subset denotes: FACS-sorted CD8+CD4-CCR7+CD45RA+ naive T cells. This chain joins TRBV19 and TRBJ2-7; possibly TRBD2 for D (5 bases). The CDR3 nucleotides read TGTGCCAGTAGCAGCGGACCCTCCCTCGGGCAGTACTTC. As protein: CASSSGPSLGQYF.